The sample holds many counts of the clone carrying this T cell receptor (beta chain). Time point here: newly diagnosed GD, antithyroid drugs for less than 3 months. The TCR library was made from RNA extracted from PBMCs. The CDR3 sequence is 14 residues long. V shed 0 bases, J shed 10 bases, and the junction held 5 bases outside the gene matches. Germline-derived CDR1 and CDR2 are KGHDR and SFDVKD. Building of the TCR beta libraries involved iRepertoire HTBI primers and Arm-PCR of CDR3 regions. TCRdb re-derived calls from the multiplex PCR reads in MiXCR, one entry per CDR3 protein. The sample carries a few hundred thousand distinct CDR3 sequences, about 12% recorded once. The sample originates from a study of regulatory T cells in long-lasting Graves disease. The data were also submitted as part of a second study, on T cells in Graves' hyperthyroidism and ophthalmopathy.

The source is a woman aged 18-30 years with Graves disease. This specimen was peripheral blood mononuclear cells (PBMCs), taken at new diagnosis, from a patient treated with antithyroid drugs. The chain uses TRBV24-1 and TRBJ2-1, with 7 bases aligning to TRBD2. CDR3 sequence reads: CATSDLQGGGEQFF. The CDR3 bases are TGTGCCACCAGTGATTTGCAGGGCGGGGGAGAGCAGTTCTTC.